This T cell receptor beta chain comes out of a study of regulatory T cells in long-lasting Graves disease. About the research overall: Those Graves' patients who were newly diagnosed had been on antithyroid drugs under 3 months. Study observations and caveats: Favoring TRBV28, TRBJ1-2 and TRBJ2-5 was a feature seen in persistent disease. Fewer public clonotypes were shared by new patients (over 950) than by persistent patients (about 3,000).

CDR3 length: 15 residues. Germline assignment: CDR1 MNHEY and CDR2 SVGEGT. V lost 6 bases to trimming and J lost 2 bases; unmatched junction nucleotides: 5. Construction of TCR beta libraries relied on iRepertoire HTBI primers and on Arm-PCR targeting CDR3 regions. Each CDR3 protein is one row after TCRdb ran MiXCR on the multiplex PCR reads. The sample holds some 250,000 distinct CDR3 sequences, about 19% seen once. The table lists this clonotype with many counts. Its specificity is unknown. The time point here: newly diagnosed GD, antithyroid drugs for less than 3 months. Preparation of the TCR library used RNA extracted from PBMCs. The patients were enrolled through endocrinology in Xi'an, China.

This TCR came from a female donor with Graves disease. The rearrangement joins TRBV6-2 or TRBV6-3 to TRBJ2-3, with TRBD1 matching 10 bases. The sample in question was peripheral blood mononuclear cells (PBMCs), obtained at new diagnosis, from a patient treated with antithyroid drugs. The CDR3 coding sequence is TGTGCCAGCAGCAAGGGACAGGGGACCACAGATACGCAGTATTTT. Its protein product is CASSKGQGTTDTQYF.